This T cell receptor (beta chain) is drawn from a study of shared clonotypes between healthy human individuals. Here immunoSEQ multiplex PCR was the method, and the copy in TCRdb shows in-frame clones only, minus some. The sample holds over 1.5 million clones, 98% seen once. This CDR3 region has 14 residues. V lost 2 bases and J lost 6; bases outside the gene matches: 4. Germline assignment: CDR1 LGHNA and CDR2 YSLEER. The TCR comes from a man younger than 45 in good health. The V and J genes are TRBV4-3 and TRBJ1-2; 9 bases agree with TRBD1. The sequenced sample consisted of naive CD4+ T cells sorted from blood. The sample's subset: CD45RA+ positively selected. The CDR3, as DNA: TGCGCCAGCAGCCAACACAGGGGGCTCGATGGCTACACCTTC. Its protein product is CASSQHRGLDGYTF.